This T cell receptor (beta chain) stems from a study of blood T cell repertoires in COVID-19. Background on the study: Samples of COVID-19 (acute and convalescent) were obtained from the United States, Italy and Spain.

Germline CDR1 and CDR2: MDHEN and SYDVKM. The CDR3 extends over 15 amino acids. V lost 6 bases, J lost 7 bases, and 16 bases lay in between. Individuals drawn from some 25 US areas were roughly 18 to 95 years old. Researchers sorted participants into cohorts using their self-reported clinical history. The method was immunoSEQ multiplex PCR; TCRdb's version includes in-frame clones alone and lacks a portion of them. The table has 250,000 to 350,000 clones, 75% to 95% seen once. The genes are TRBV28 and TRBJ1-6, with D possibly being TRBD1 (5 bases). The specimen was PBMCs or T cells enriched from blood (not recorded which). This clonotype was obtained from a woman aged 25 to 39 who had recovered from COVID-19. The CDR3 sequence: CASSPRTNLNSPLHF. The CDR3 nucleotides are TGTGCCAGCAGCCCCAGGACAAACCTCAATTCACCCCTCCACTTT.